This T cell receptor (beta chain) stems from a study of T cells in Graves' hyperthyroidism and ophthalmopathy. Study summary: At initial diagnosis, before any treatment had begun, peripheral blood was obtained.

The CDR3 runs to 17 residues. Germline V lookup: CDR1 SGHTA, CDR2 FQGTGA. Deletions cut 7 bases from V and 3 bases from J, with 19 bases between. This clonotype was counted only a few times. Stable hyperthyroidism: no ophthalmopathy progression over 18 months of follow-up. The authors took PBMCs from 10 ml fresh peripheral blood. Amplification targeted TCR beta CDR3 regions from RNA transcripts. The HTBI primer set was used in a first-round RT-PCR of the TCR CDR3. TCRdb analysed the multiplex PCR reads with MiXCR anew, one entry per CDR3 protein. The data show over 450,000 distinct CDR3 sequences, approximately 14% seen once.

The origin of this receptor is a woman between 18 and 29 years old with Graves' hyperthyroidism. V and J are TRBV7-3 and TRBJ2-6, with D possibly TRBD1 on 5 matching bases. Sequenced input: blood. CDR3 residues: CASTSGQGYDGANVLTF. The CDR3 DNA sequence: TGTGCCAGCACCAGTGGGCAGGGTTATGATGGGGCCAACGTCCTGACTTTC.